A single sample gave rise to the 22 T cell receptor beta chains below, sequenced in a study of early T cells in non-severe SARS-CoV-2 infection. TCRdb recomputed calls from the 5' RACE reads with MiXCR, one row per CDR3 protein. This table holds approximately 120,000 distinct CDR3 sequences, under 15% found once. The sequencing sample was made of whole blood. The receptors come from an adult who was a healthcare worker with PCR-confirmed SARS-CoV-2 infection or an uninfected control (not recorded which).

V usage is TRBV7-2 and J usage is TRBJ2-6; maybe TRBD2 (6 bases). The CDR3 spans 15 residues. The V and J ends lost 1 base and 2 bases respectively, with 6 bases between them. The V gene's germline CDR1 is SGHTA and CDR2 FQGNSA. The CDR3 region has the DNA TGTGCCAGCAGCTTAGGGGGGGCTGGGGCCAACGTCCTGACTTTC. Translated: CASSLGGAGANVLTF. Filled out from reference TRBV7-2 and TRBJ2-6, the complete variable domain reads GAGVSQSPSNKVTEKGKDVELRCDPISGHTALYWYRQSLGQGLEFLIYFQGNSAPDKSGLPSDRFSAERTGGSVSTLTIQRTQQEDSAVYLCASSLGGAGANVLTFGAGSRLTVL.

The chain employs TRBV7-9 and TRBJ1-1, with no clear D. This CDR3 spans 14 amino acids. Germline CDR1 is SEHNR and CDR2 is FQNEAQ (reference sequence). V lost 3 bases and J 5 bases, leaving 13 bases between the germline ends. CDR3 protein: CASSLMGRGTEAFF. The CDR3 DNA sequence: TGTGCCAGCAGCTTGATGGGGAGAGGAACTGAAGCTTTCTTT.

The CDR3 loop reads CSAMASGEVTDTQYF. DNA for the CDR3: TGCAGTGCTATGGCTAGCGGGGAGGTCACAGATACGCAGTATTTT. This chain connects TRBV20-1 to TRBJ2-3; 9 nucleotides align to TRBD2. Germline V lookup: CDR1 DFQATT, CDR2 SNEGSKA (reference sequence). J lost 2 bases, V lost 4 bases, and 7 bases had no gene match. This CDR3 is 15 amino acids long.

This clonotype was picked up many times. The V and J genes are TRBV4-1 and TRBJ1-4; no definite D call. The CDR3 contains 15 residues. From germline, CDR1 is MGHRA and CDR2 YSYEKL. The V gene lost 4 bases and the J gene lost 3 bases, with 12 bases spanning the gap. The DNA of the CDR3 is TGCGCCAGCAGCCTTGCTGCAGGATCTAATGAAAAACTGTTTTTT. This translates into CASSLAAGSNEKLFF.

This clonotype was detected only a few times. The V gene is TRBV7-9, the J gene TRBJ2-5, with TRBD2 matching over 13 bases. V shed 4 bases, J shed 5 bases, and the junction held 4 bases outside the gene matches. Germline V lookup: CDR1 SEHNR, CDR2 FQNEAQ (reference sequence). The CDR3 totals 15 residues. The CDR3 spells CASSWGTSGAETQYF. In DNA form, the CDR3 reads TGTGCCAGCAGCTGGGGGACTAGCGGGGCCGAGACCCAGTACTTC.

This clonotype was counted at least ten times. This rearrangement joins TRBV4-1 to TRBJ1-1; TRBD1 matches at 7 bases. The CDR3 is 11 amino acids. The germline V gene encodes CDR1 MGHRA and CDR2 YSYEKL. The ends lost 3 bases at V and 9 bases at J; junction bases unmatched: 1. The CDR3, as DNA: TGCGCCAGCAGCCAGACAGGGAAAGCTTTCTTT. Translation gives CASSQTGKAFF.

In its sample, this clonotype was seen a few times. In DNA, the CDR3 is TGCAGTGCTGGGGTCTTTGAGGGAAGCTCCTACGAGCAGTACTTC. Translating gives CSAGVFEGSSYEQYF. The chain combines TRBV20-1 with TRBJ2-7; D is possibly TRBD2 (5 bases). The germline V and J ends were trimmed by 5 bases and 0 bases, with 17 bases remaining between them. Germline-derived CDR1 and CDR2 are DFQATT and SNEGSKA (reference sequence). The CDR3 runs 15 residues.

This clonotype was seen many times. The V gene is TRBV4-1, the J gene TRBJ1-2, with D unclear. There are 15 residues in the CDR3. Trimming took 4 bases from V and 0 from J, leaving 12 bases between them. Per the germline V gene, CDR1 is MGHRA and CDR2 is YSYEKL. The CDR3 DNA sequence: TGCGCCAGCAGCCCAGGTCCTACGACTAACTATGGCTACACCTTC. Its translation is CASSPGPTTNYGYTF.

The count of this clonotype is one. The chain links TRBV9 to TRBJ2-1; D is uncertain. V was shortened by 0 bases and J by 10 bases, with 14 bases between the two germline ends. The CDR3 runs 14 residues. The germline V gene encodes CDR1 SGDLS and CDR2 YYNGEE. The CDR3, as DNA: TGTGCCAGCAGCGTAGGCGACGGCCAACGGGAGCAGTTCTTC. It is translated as CASSVGDGQREQFF.

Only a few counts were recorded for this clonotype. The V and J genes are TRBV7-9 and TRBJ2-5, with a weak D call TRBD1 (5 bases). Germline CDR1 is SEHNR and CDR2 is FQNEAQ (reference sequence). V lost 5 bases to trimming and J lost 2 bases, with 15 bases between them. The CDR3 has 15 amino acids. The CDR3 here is CASSPGRAFQETQYF. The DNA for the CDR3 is TGTGCCAGCAGCCCCGGCAGGGCCTTTCAAGAGACCCAGTACTTC.

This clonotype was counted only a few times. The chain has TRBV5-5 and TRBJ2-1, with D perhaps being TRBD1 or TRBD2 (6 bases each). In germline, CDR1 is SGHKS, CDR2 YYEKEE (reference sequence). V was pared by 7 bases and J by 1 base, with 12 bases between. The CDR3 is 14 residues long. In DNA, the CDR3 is TGTGCCAGCTCCGGAGGGGGGTCCTACAATGAGCAGTTCTTC. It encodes CASSGGGSYNEQFF.

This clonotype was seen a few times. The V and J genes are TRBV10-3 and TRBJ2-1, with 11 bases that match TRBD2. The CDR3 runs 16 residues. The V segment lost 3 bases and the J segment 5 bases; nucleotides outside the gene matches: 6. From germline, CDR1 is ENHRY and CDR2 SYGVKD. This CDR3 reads CAISDNPGLADNEQFF. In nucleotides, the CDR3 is TGTGCCATCAGTGACAATCCGGGACTAGCGGACAATGAGCAGTTCTTC.

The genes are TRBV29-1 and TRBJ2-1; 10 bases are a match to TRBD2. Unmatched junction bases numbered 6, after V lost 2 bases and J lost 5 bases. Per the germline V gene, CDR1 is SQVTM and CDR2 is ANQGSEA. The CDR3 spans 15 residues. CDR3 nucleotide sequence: TGCAGCGTTGAAAAGCGGGGGGGCCTAAACAATGAGCAGTTCTTC. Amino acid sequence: CSVEKRGGLNNEQFF.

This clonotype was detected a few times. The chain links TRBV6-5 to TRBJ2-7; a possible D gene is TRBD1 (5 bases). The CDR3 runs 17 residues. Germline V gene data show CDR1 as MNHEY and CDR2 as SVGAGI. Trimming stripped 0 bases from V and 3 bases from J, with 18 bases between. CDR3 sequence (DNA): TGTGCCAGCAGTTACTCGGCGCCAACGACAGAACTCTACGAGCAGTACTTC. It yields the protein CASSYSAPTTELYEQYF.

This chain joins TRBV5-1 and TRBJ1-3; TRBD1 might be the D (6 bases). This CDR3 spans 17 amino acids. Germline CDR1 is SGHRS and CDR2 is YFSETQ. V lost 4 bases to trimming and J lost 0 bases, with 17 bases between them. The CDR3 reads CASSQEPQGSSGNTIYF. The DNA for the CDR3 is TGCGCCAGCAGCCAGGAGCCACAGGGAAGCTCTGGAAACACCATATATTTT.

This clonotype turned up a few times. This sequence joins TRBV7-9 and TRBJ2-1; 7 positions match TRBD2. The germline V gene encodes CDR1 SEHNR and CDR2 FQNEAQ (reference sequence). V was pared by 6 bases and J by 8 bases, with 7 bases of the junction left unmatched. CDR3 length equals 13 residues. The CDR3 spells CASRQGRDDEQFF. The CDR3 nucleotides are TGTGCCAGCAGACAAGGGAGGGACGATGAGCAGTTCTTC.

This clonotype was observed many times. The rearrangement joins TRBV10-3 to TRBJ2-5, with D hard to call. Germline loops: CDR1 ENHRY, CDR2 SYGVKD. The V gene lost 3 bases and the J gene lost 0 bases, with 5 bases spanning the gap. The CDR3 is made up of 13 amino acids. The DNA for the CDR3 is TGTGCCATCAGTGAAAGTAACCAAGAGACCCAGTACTTC. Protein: CAISESNQETQYF.

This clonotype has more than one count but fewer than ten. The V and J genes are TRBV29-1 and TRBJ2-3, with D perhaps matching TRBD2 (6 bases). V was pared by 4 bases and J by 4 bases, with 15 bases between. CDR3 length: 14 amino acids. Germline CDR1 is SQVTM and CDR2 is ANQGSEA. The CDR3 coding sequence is TGCAGCGTTGCCAGCGGGTGGGGAGCAGATACGCAGTATTTT. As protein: CSVASGWGADTQYF.

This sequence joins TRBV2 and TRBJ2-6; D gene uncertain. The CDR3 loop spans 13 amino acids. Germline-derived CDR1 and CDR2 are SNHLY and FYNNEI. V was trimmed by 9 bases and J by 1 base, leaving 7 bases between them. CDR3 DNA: TGTGCCAGTACAGTTTCTGGGGCCAACGTCCTGACTTTC. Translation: CASTVSGANVLTF.

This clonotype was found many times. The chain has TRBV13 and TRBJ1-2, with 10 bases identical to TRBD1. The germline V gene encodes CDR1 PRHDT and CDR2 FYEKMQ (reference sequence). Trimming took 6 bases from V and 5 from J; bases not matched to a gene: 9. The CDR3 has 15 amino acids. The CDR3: CASRHRDRGQYGYTF. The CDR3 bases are TGTGCCAGCAGACACCGGGACAGGGGACAGTATGGCTACACCTTC. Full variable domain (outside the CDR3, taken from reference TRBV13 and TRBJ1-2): AAGVIQSPRHLIKEKRETATLKCYPIPRHDTVYWYQQGPGQDPQFLISFYEKMQSDKGSIPDRFSAQQFSDYHSELNMSSLELGDSALYFCASRHRDRGQYGYTFGSGTRLTVV.

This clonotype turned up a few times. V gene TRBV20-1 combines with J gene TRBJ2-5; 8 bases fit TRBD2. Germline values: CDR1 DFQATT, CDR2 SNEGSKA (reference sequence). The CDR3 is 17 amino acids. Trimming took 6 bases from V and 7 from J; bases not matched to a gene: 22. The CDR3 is CSAISRSGGHGFGTQYF. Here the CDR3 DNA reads TGCAGTGCCATCAGCAGAAGCGGGGGCCACGGTTTCGGGACCCAGTACTTC.

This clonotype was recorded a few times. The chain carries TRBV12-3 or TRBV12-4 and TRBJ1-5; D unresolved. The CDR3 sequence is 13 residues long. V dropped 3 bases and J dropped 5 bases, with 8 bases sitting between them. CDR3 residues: CASSFENDQPQHF. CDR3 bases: TGTGCCAGCAGTTTCGAGAATGATCAGCCCCAGCATTTT.